This is a list of T cell receptor beta chains from one sample in a study of T cell changes during pregnancy in multiple sclerosis. Measured with immunoSEQ multiplex PCR; TCRdb has only the in-frame clones, and not every one. The sample has about 32,000 clones, 80% to 90% seen once. The material sequenced was CD8+ T cells from peripheral blood mononuclear cells, taken in the second trimester of pregnancy. Receptors were obtained from a female donor with multiple sclerosis, enrolled in a pregnancy study. The CDR3 runs from the conserved cysteine through the conserved F or W. D genes are given only for firm matches. Where a row states a size, it is once, few, many or the class of an expanded clone; other rows omit it.

CDR3 protein: CASSLAGVNTEAFF
CDR3 DNA: TGTGCCAGCAGCTTGGCGGGGGTAAACACTGAAGCTTTCTTT
CDR3 length: 14
J gene: TRBJ1-1
V gene: TRBV7-6
D gene: -
clone size: -

CDR3 protein: CAWRKTGGNTIYF
CDR3 DNA: TGTGCCTGGAGGAAGACAGGAGGAAACACCATATATTTT
CDR3 length: 13
J gene: TRBJ1-3
V gene: TRBV30
D gene: -
clone size: -

CDR3 protein: CASSLTGTGSSGYTF
CDR3 DNA: TGTGCCAGTAGTCTGACCGGGACAGGGTCGTCCGGCTACACCTTC
CDR3 length: 15
J gene: TRBJ1-2
V gene: TRBV19
D gene: TRBD1
clone size: -

CDR3 protein: CASSLAPGQRDMHNEQFF
CDR3 DNA: TGTGCCAGCAGCTTAGCCCCGGGGCAGCGGGACATGCACAATGAGCAGTTCTTC
CDR3 length: 18
J gene: TRBJ2-1
V gene: TRBV7-6
D gene: -
clone size: -

CDR3 protein: CASSYRDRVSGANVLTF
CDR3 DNA: TGTGCCAGCAGCTACCGGGACAGGGTATCTGGGGCCAACGTCCTGACTTTC
CDR3 length: 17
J gene: TRBJ2-6
V gene: TRBV7-9
D gene: TRBD1
clone size: -

CDR3 protein: CASSVVAGGVTDTQYF
CDR3 DNA: TGTGCCAGCAGCGTAGTAGCGGGAGGTGTCACAGATACGCAGTATTTT
CDR3 length: 16
J gene: TRBJ2-3
V gene: TRBV9
D gene: TRBD2
clone size: -

CDR3 protein: CASSYGYSAEAFF
CDR3 DNA: TGTGCCAGCAGCTACGGTTATTCTGCTGAAGCTTTCTTT
CDR3 length: 13
J gene: TRBJ1-1
V gene: TRBV9
D gene: -
clone size: -

CDR3 protein: CASSVYGEVGGRAGTQYF
CDR3 DNA: TGTGCCAGCAGCGTATACGGGGAGGTTGGCGGGAGGGCCGGAACGCAGTATTTT
CDR3 length: 18
J gene: TRBJ2-3
V gene: TRBV9
D gene: TRBD2
clone size: -

CDR3 protein: CASRTGTGGSYSNQPQHF
CDR3 DNA: TGTGCCAGCAGGACCGGGACAGGGGGCTCTTATAGCAATCAGCCCCAGCATTTT
CDR3 length: 18
J gene: TRBJ1-5
V gene: TRBV27
D gene: TRBD1
clone size: medium-sized

CDR3 protein: CASSLDEGAGGTYEQYF
CDR3 DNA: TGCGCCAGCAGCTTGGATGAGGGGGCCGGAGGAACCTACGAGCAGTACTTC
CDR3 length: 17
J gene: TRBJ2-7
V gene: TRBV5-1
D gene: TRBD1
clone size: -